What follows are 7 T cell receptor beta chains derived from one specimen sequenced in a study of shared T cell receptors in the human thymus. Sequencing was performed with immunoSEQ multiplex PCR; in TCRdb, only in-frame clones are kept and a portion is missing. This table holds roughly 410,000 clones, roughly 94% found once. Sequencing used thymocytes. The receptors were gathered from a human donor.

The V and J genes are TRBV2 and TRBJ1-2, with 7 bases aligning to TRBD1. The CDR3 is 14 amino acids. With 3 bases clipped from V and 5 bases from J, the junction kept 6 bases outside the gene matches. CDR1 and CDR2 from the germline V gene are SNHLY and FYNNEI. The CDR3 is CASSDGTDLYGYTF. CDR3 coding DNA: TGTGCCAGCAGTGATGGGACAGATCTTTATGGCTACACCTTC.

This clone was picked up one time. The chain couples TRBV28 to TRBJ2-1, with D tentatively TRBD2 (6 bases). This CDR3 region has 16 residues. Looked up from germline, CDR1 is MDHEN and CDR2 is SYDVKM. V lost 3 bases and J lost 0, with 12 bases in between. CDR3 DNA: TGTGCCAGCAGTTTTCAGCGGAGGGGCTCCTACAATGAGCAGTTCTTC. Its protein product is CASSFQRRGSYNEQFF.

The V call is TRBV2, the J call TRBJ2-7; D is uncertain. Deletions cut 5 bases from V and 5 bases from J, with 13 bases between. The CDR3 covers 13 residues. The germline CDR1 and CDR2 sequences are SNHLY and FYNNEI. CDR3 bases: TGTGCCAGCAGTCGCCAAGCCTGGGACGAGCAGTACTTC. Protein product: CASSRQAWDEQYF.

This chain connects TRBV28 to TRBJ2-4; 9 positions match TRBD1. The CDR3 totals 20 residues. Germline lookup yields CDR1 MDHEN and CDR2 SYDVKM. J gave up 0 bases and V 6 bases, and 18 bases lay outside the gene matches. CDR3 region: CASRFRATGGIEIAKNIQYF. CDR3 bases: TGTGCCAGCAGATTTCGGGCAACAGGGGGCATCGAAATAGCCAAAAACATTCAGTACTTC.

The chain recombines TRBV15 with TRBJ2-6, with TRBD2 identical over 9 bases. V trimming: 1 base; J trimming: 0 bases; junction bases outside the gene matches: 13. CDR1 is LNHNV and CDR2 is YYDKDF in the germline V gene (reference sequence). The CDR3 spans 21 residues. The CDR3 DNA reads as TGTGCCACCAGCAGAGTAGGGAGCGGCGGGAGGGTGATCTCTGGGGCCAACGTCCTGACTTTC. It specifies CATSRVGSGGRVISGANVLTF.

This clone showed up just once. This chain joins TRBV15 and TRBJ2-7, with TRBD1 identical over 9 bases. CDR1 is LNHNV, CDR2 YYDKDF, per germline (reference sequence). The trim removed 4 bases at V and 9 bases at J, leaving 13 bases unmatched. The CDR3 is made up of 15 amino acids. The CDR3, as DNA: TGTGCCACCAGCACTGGACAGGGGAGCCTCACCGTGCAGTACTTC. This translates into CATSTGQGSLTVQYF.

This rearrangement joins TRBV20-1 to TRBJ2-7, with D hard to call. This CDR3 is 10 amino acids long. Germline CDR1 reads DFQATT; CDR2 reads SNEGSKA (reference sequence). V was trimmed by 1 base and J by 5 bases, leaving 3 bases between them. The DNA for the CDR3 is TGCAGTGCTAGAGCGCACGAGCAGTACTTC. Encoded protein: CSARAHEQYF.